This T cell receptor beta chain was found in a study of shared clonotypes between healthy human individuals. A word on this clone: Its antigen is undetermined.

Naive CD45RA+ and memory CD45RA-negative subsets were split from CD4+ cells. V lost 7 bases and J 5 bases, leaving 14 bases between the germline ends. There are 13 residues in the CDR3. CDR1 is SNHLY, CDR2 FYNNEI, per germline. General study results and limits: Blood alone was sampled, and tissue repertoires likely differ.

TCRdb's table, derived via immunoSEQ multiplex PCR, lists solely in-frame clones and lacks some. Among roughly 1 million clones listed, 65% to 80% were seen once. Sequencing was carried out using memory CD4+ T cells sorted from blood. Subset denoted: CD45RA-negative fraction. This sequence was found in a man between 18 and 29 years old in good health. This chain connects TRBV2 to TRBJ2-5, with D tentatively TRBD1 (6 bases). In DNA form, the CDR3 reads TGTGCCAGCAATCCACAGGGAAGGGAGACCCAGTACTTC. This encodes CASNPQGRETQYF.